These 25 T cell receptor beta chains originate from one sample sequenced in a study of blood T cell repertoires in COVID-19. The table came from immunoSEQ multiplex PCR; TCRdb's copy has only in-frame clones and leaves some out. The data hold around 170,000 clones, with under 90% observed a single time. The sample was PBMCs or T cells enriched from blood (not recorded which). The receptors come from a man in his fifties who had recovered from COVID-19.

This chain connects TRBV5-6 to TRBJ2-7; D is unclear. Germline lookup yields CDR1 SGHDT and CDR2 YYEEEE. V was shortened by 2 bases and J by 2 bases, with 8 bases between the two germline ends. The CDR3 contains 13 residues. DNA of the CDR3: TGTGCCAGCAGCTTTATCACTACCTACGAGCAGTACTTC. Protein: CASSFITTYEQYF.

V gene TRBV7-9 combines with J gene TRBJ2-7; the D gene is possibly TRBD1 (5 bases). Germline V gene lookup returns CDR1 SEHNR and CDR2 FQNEAQ (reference sequence). The CDR3 length is 13 residues. V lost 1 base and J lost 3, with 7 bases in between. CDR3 nucleotide sequence: TGTGCCAGCAGCTTAGACCAGGGCTACGAGCAGTACTTC. Its translation is CASSLDQGYEQYF.

This clone has more than one count but fewer than ten. V gene TRBV10-2 combines with J gene TRBJ1-5, with a tentative D call TRBD1 (6 bases). The length of the CDR3 is 15 residues. Germline CDR1 reads WSHSY; CDR2 reads SAAADI. Trimming shortened V by 2 bases and J by 3 bases, and 11 bases separated the two germline ends. The CDR3 is CASSEDRLVNQPQHF. In DNA form, the CDR3 reads TGCGCCAGCAGTGAGGACAGGTTGGTCAATCAGCCCCAGCATTTT.

This rearrangement joins TRBV7-9 to TRBJ2-1, with 7 bases lining up with TRBD2. The germline CDR1 and CDR2 sequences are SEHNR and FQNEAQ (reference sequence). Unmatched junction bases numbered 13, after V lost 6 bases and J lost 5 bases. The CDR3 spans 16 residues. CDR3 in DNA: TGTGCCAGCAGTCCTCCCGGACTAGGACTTAACAATGAGCAGTTCTTC. As protein: CASSPPGLGLNNEQFF.

V and J are TRBV4-1 and TRBJ2-4, with 9 bases that match TRBD2. The CDR3 totals 18 residues. V was pared by 0 bases and J by 6 bases, with 12 bases of the junction left unmatched. Germline V gene data show CDR1 as MGHRA and CDR2 as YSYEKL. CDR3: CASSQDELAGRGRNIQYF. The CDR3 coding sequence is TGCGCCAGCAGCCAAGATGAGCTAGCGGGGCGAGGGAGAAACATTCAGTACTTC.

The rearrangement links TRBV2 to TRBJ1-2; weak D call: TRBD1 (6 bases). V shed 6 bases and J shed 0 bases, with 14 bases lying between them. Germline V lookup: CDR1 SNHLY, CDR2 FYNNEI. This CDR3 spans 15 amino acids. CDR3 loop: CASRQGGRANYGYTF. The CDR3 DNA is TGTGCCAGCAGGCAAGGGGGGAGGGCTAACTATGGCTACACCTTC.

V and J are TRBV5-1 and TRBJ1-1; D might be TRBD1 (6 bases). The CDR3 runs to 14 residues. Trimming took off 3 bases at V and 4 bases at J, with 13 bases between the two ends. The germline V gene encodes CDR1 SGHRS and CDR2 YFSETQ. The CDR3 is CASSSRDMGTEAFF. The CDR3 region has the DNA TGCGCCAGCAGCTCCCGGGACATGGGCACTGAAGCTTTCTTT.

This clone was picked up one time. The rearrangement joins TRBV7-6 to TRBJ1-6, with D maybe TRBD1 (6 bases). The CDR3 has 16 amino acids. Per the germline V gene, CDR1 is SGHVS and CDR2 is FNYEAQ. V was cut by 5 bases and J by 7 bases, with 18 bases left in between. CDR3 residues: CASSLSRPGANSPLHF. The DNA for the CDR3 is TGTGCCAGCAGCCTTTCCCGGCCAGGGGCGAATTCACCCCTCCACTTT.

This chain uses TRBV6-5 with TRBJ1-1; D ambiguous. Trimming shortened V by 7 bases and J by 2 bases, and 8 bases separated the two germline ends. Germline V gene sequence: CDR1 MNHEY, CDR2 SVGAGI. CDR3 length equals 12 residues. CDR3 loop: CASIRGNTEAFF. In DNA form, the CDR3 reads TGTGCCAGCATCCGGGGAAACACTGAAGCTTTCTTT.

The V call is TRBV11-2, the J call TRBJ1-2; 9 bases are shared with TRBD1. The CDR3 has 14 residues. V lost 3 bases, J lost 8 bases, and 7 bases stayed unmatched. CDR1 is SGHAT and CDR2 is FQNNGV in the germline V gene. The CDR3 protein is CASSFNRGQEGYTF. Written as DNA, the CDR3 is TGTGCCAGCAGCTTCAACAGGGGGCAGGAAGGCTACACCTTC. Based on the CDR3 plus reference TRBV11-2 and TRBJ1-2, the full variable domain is EAGVAQSPRYKIIEKRQSVAFWCNPISGHATLYWYQQILGQGPKLLIQFQNNGVVDDSQLPKDRFSAERLKGVDSTLKIQPAKLEDSAVYLCASSFNRGQEGYTFGSGTRLTVV.

This chain connects TRBV2 to TRBJ2-7; D is undetermined. Germline values: CDR1 SNHLY, CDR2 FYNNEI. The CDR3 length is 13 residues. The germline V and J ends were trimmed by 3 bases and 0 bases, with 6 bases remaining between them. The CDR3 here is CASSERSSYEQYF. The CDR3 DNA sequence: TGTGCCAGCAGTGAGAGGAGCTCCTACGAGCAGTACTTC.

This clone appeared a few times. This chain uses TRBV5-1 with TRBJ2-3; maybe TRBD2 (5 bases). V was cut by 6 bases and J by 3 bases, with 20 bases left in between. There are 16 residues in the CDR3. CDR1 SGHRS and CDR2 YFSETQ come from the germline V gene. The CDR3 loop reads CASTTGRASSTDTQYF. The CDR3 DNA is TGCGCCAGCACCACTGGACGGGCTAGCTCAACAGATACGCAGTATTTT. The full variable domain, completed using reference TRBV5-1 and TRBJ2-3, is KAGVTQTPRYLIKTRGQQVTLSCSPISGHRSVSWYQQTPGQGLQFLFEYFSETQRNKGNFPGRFSGRQFSNSRSEMNVSTLELGDSALYLCASTTGRASSTDTQYFGPGTRLTVL.

The chain employs TRBV5-8 and TRBJ1-5, with 8 bases fitting TRBD1. This CDR3 is 17 amino acids long. V trimming: 0 bases; J trimming: 0 bases; junction bases outside the gene matches: 5. CDR1 is SGHTS and CDR2 is YDEGEE in the germline V gene. The CDR3 is CASSLGQGAFSNQPQHF. For the CDR3, the DNA is TGTGCCAGCAGCTTGGGGCAGGGGGCTTTTAGCAATCAGCCCCAGCATTTT.

This clone was seen only a few times. The CDR3 nucleotides are TGTGCCAGCAGGATCCTAGGAAAGGAGCAGTACTTC. Translated, it gives CASRILGKEQYF. The chain employs TRBV28 and TRBJ2-7; D gene unclear. Trimming stripped 6 bases from V and 7 bases from J, with 13 bases between. Germline V gene sequence: CDR1 MDHEN, CDR2 SYDVKM. The length of the CDR3 is 12 residues.

In its sample, this clone was seen once. The CDR3: CAASNQDTEAFF. The DNA for the CDR3 is TGTGCCGCCTCTAATCAGGACACTGAAGCTTTCTTT. The rearrangement uses TRBV12-5 and TRBJ1-1; D remains ambiguous. The CDR3 runs to 12 residues. Germline values: CDR1 LGHNT, CDR2 FRNRAP.

The chain uses TRBV5-1 and TRBJ2-3; 10 bases are a match to TRBD2. V was pared by 5 bases and J by 1 base, with 4 bases of the junction left unmatched. The CDR3 extends over 15 amino acids. In germline, CDR1 is SGHRS, CDR2 YFSETQ. CDR3 amino acids: CASSPGLAGTDTQYF. The CDR3 nucleotides are TGCGCCAGCAGTCCCGGACTAGCGGGCACAGATACGCAGTATTTT.

V usage is TRBV24-1 and J usage is TRBJ2-5; 13 bases fit TRBD2. V lost 3 bases to trimming and J lost 1 base; unmatched junction nucleotides: 4. The CDR3 contains 17 residues. The germline CDR1 and CDR2 sequences are KGHDR and SFDVKD. CDR3 in amino acids: CATSDTGLAGAQETQYF. For the CDR3, the DNA is TGTGCCACCAGTGATACAGGACTAGCGGGGGCCCAAGAGACCCAGTACTTC.

This clone was seen once. The CDR3 bases are TGTGCCACCCGACTAGCGGGGGGGCCTGTACAAGAGACCCAGTACTTC. This encodes CATRLAGGPVQETQYF. This chain joins TRBV11-2 and TRBJ2-5; TRBD2 matches 14 bases. In germline, CDR1 is SGHAT, CDR2 FQNNGV. The J segment lost 2 bases and the V segment lost 10 bases, leaving 9 bases of the junction unmatched. CDR3 length: 16 amino acids.

The rearrangement joins TRBV19 to TRBJ2-7, with 12 bases matching TRBD1. CDR1 and CDR2 from the germline V gene are LNHDA and SQIVND (reference sequence). J lost 6 bases, V lost 4 bases, and 7 bases had no gene match. CDR3 length equals 15 residues. CDR3 DNA sequence: TGTGCCAGTAGTACGGCCGGGACAGGGGGCTTCGAGCAGTACTTC. The encoded protein is CASSTAGTGGFEQYF.

The chain carries TRBV10-1 and TRBJ2-3; D uncertain. CDR1 is WNHNN, CDR2 SYGVQD, per germline (reference sequence). The V gene lost 4 bases and the J gene lost 6 bases, with 17 bases spanning the gap. This CDR3 has 15 residues. The CDR3 DNA sequence: TGCGCCAGCAGTGGTAGCTCCGCTCATGGGGATACGCAGTATTTT. This translates into CASSGSSAHGDTQYF.

This rearrangement joins TRBV27 to TRBJ1-1; possibly TRBD1 for D (5 bases). Germline V gene sequence: CDR1 MNHEY, CDR2 SMNVEV (reference sequence). CDR3 length equals 17 residues. V lost 5 bases to trimming and J lost 0 bases, with 19 bases between them. The DNA for the CDR3 is TGTGCCAGCAGTCCATCGGGGGGGTTTATTATGAACACTGAAGCTTTCTTT. Translated, it gives CASSPSGGFIMNTEAFF.

This chain uses TRBV19 with TRBJ2-3; 7 bases agree with TRBD2. Germline trimming cut 5 bases from V and 1 base from J; bases unmatched to any gene: 3. CDR1 and CDR2 from the germline V gene are LNHDA and SQIVND (reference sequence). The CDR3 loop spans 14 amino acids. Here the CDR3 DNA reads TGTGCCAGTAGTCAGAGCGGGGGCACAGATACGCAGTATTTT. Translated, it gives CASSQSGGTDTQYF.

The chain recombines TRBV7-9 with TRBJ1-2, with D perhaps matching TRBD1 (6 bases). The length of the CDR3 is 15 residues. Deletions cut 0 bases from V and 2 bases from J, with 10 bases between. Germline V lookup: CDR1 SEHNR, CDR2 FQNEAQ (reference sequence). CDR3 in DNA: TGTGCCAGCAGCTTAGCCACTACAGGGAACTATGGCTACACCTTC. Translating it yields CASSLATTGNYGYTF.

The J gene is TRBJ2-3, the V gene TRBV28; 7 bases agree with TRBD1. CDR1 MDHEN and CDR2 SYDVKM come from the germline V gene. V gave up 5 bases and J gave up 2 bases; unmatched junction bases: 7. The CDR3 length is 15 residues. As DNA, the CDR3 is TGTGCCAGCAGTCCGGAGACAGGGTACACAGATACGCAGTATTTT. Translating it yields CASSPETGYTDTQYF.

This clone ranks as medium-sized (0.01 to 0.1%). CDR3 DNA: TGCGCCAGCAGCGAGCAGGGGGGATTAGCCAAAAACATTCAGTACTTC. Translation: CASSEQGGLAKNIQYF. This chain connects TRBV5-1 to TRBJ2-4, with a tentative D call TRBD1 (7 bases). The V and J ends lost 4 bases and 0 bases respectively, with 14 bases between them. The CDR3 runs 16 residues. Looked up from germline, CDR1 is SGHRS and CDR2 is YFSETQ.